These 8 T cell receptor beta chains originate from one sample sequenced in a study of glioma-infiltrating T cells after dendritic cell vaccination (dated by TCRdb to 2015 to 2016). Library creation used the immunoSEQ multiplex PCR assay. TCRdb retrieved this table from immuneACCESS and kept in-frame rearrangements only. Not all clones are present; in checked studies, unresolved V genes account for under half, and no reason is known for the remainder. The sample includes around 60,000 clones, with 86% observed a single time. The ten largest account for around 10% of the sample. What the time point label conveys for this sample: after dendritic cell vaccination, including at tumor progression/relapse. Source: blood, taken after dendritic cell vaccination. Receptor source: a human donor with glioblastoma.

The J gene is TRBJ2-3, the V gene TRBV5-1; the match to TRBD1 covers 7 bases. The trim removed 0 bases at V and 0 bases at J, leaving 10 bases unmatched. The germline V gene has CDR1 SGHRS and CDR2 YFSETQ. The CDR3 extends over 18 amino acids. CDR3 nucleotides: TGCGCCAGCAGCTTGGACCTACAGGGGCCCACGAGCACAGATACGCAGTATTTT. Encoded protein: CASSLDLQGPTSTDTQYF. Looking up the rest from reference TRBV5-1 and TRBJ2-3 gives the full variable domain: KAGVTQTPRYLIKTRGQQVTLSCSPISGHRSVSWYQQTPGQGLQFLFEYFSETQRNKGNFPGRFSGRQFSNSRSEMNVSTLELGDSALYLCASSLDLQGPTSTDTQYFGPGTRLTVL.

V and J are TRBV19 and TRBJ1-2, with 9 bases aligning to TRBD1. Germline CDR1 is LNHDA and CDR2 is SQIVND (reference sequence). The CDR3 contains 15 residues. J gave up 2 bases and V 4 bases, and 5 bases lay outside the gene matches. CDR3: CASSTRQGVNYGYTF. CDR3 DNA sequence: TGTGCCAGTAGTACCAGACAGGGGGTAAACTATGGCTACACCTTC.

Note on this clone: Other nucleotide sequences in the sample specify the same CDR3. The V and J genes are TRBV5-4 and TRBJ2-3; 7 nucleotides agree with TRBD1. With 0 bases clipped from V and 0 bases from J, the junction kept 1 base outside the gene matches. The CDR3 is 15 amino acids. Germline lookup yields CDR1 SGHNT and CDR2 YYREEE (reference sequence). In nucleotides, the CDR3 is TGTGCCAGCAGCTTGGACAGGGGAAGCACAGATACGCAGTATTTT. This sequence encodes CASSLDRGSTDTQYF.

The V gene is TRBV4-3, the J gene TRBJ1-4; D gene ambiguous. The CDR3 totals 13 residues. Germline loops: CDR1 LGHNA, CDR2 YSLEER. With 8 bases removed from V and 5 bases from J, the gap between germline ends came to 12 bases. The CDR3 loop is CASGSGLNEKLFF. The DNA of the CDR3 is TGCGCCAGCGGTTCGGGGTTAAATGAAAAACTGTTTTTT.

The rearrangement joins TRBV11-2 to TRBJ1-2; D is perhaps TRBD1 (6 bases). Looked up from germline, CDR1 is SGHAT and CDR2 is FQNNGV. The CDR3 runs 13 residues. With 5 bases removed from V and 2 bases from J, the gap between germline ends came to 9 bases. The CDR3 coding sequence is TGTGCCAGCAGCCAACAGGGAAACTATGGCTACACCTTC. This sequence encodes CASSQQGNYGYTF.

This rearrangement joins TRBV6-5 to TRBJ1-1; tentative D call: TRBD1 (5 bases). The germline V and J ends were trimmed by 2 bases and 7 bases, with 17 bases remaining between them. Germline CDR1 and CDR2: MNHEY and SVGAGI. The CDR3 contains 15 residues. CDR3 DNA: TGTGCCAGCAGTTACGGTGGGGGGGAAGGGAGTGAAGCTTTCTTT. It encodes CASSYGGGEGSEAFF.

The chain recombines TRBV5-4 with TRBJ1-4; maybe TRBD1 (5 bases). The V and J ends lost 5 bases and 8 bases respectively, with 10 bases between them. Germline CDR1 reads SGHNT; CDR2 reads YYREEE (reference sequence). The CDR3 is made up of 12 amino acids. The CDR3 protein is CASRGVQEKLFF. In DNA form, the CDR3 reads TGTGCCAGCAGAGGGGTGCAAGAAAAACTGTTTTTT.

J is TRBJ2-1 and V is TRBV19; 13 positions agree with TRBD2. There are 15 residues in the CDR3. Per the germline V gene, CDR1 is LNHDA and CDR2 is SQIVND (reference sequence). Losses at the gene ends were 4 bases for V and 4 bases for J; bases not matched to a gene: 1. DNA for the CDR3: TGTGCCAGTAGTACGGGACTAGCGGGGTACAATGAGCAGTTCTTC. Encoded protein: CASSTGLAGYNEQFF. Together with reference TRBV19 and TRBJ2-1, the CDR3 gives the full variable domain: DGGITQSPKYLFRKEGQNVTLSCEQNLNHDAMYWYRQDPGQGLRLIYYSQIVNDFQKGDIAEGYSVSREKKESFPLTVTSAQKNPTAFYLCASSTGLAGYNEQFFGPGTRLTVL.